This TCR beta chain is from a study of response to subunit inactivated influenza vaccine. Whole-study results and caveats: The authors offered the suggestion that each seasonal influenza vaccination recruits few new T cells.

CDR3 length: 13 residues. Trimming removed 5 bases from V and 5 bases from J, with 12 bases in between. There are many counts of this clonotype. Its matching antigen is unknown. TCRdb processed the RT-PCR reads anew with MiXCR; each CDR3 protein has one entry. The sample has 650,000 or so distinct CDR3 sequences; around 15% are singletons. This chain joins TRBV12-3 or TRBV12-4 and TRBJ2-5; a possible D gene is TRBD1 (6 bases). The starting material was PBMCs from blood, obtained 14 days before vaccination. The receptor comes from a man aged 50 to 59 who received an inactivated influenza vaccine. The CDR3 sequence: CASSNTGSETQYF. The CDR3 nucleotides read TGTGCCAGCAGTAACACAGGGTCCGAGACCCAGTACTTC.